This is a list of T cell receptor beta chains from one sample in a study of blood T cell repertoires in COVID-19. TCRdb's copy holds only in-frame clones and misses some; the assay was immunoSEQ multiplex PCR. The sample carries about 280,000 clones, approximately 81% recorded once. The material sequenced was PBMCs or T cells enriched from blood (not recorded which). Every receptor here comes from a woman in her forties or fifties who had recovered from COVID-19. The CDR3 runs from the conserved cysteine through the conserved F or W. The order of the fields is CDR3 protein, CDR3 DNA, clone size, D gene, J gene, V gene. The D gene is left open where the match is weak. Size is omitted from some rows. Given values are once, few, many or a class for expanded clones.

cdr3_aa: CASRSGSNQPQHF; cdr3_nt: TGTGCCAGCAGATCCGGGTCCAATCAGCCCCAGCATTTT; clone_size: -; d_call: -; j_call: TRBJ1-5; v_call: TRBV12-3/TRBV12-4
cdr3_aa: CASSLDVAGTYNEQFF; cdr3_nt: TGCGCCAGCAGCTTGGATGTGGCAGGTACCTACAATGAGCAGTTCTTC; clone_size: few; d_call: -; j_call: TRBJ2-1; v_call: TRBV5-1
cdr3_aa: CASSRTGGDRYEQYF; cdr3_nt: TGTGCCAGCAGCCGGACAGGGGGCGATCGCTACGAGCAGTACTTC; clone_size: -; d_call: TRBD1; j_call: TRBJ2-7; v_call: TRBV7-2
cdr3_aa: CASSLGGRGYTF; cdr3_nt: TGTGCCAGCAGTCTAGGGGGCAGGGGCTACACCTTC; clone_size: once; d_call: TRBD1; j_call: TRBJ1-2; v_call: TRBV12-3/TRBV12-4
cdr3_aa: CAWSWDRGENQPQHF; cdr3_nt: TGTGCCTGGAGTTGGGACAGGGGCGAAAATCAGCCCCAGCATTTT; clone_size: -; d_call: TRBD1; j_call: TRBJ1-5; v_call: TRBV30
cdr3_aa: CASSLDFGQGTNYGYTF; cdr3_nt: TGTGCCAGCAGCTTAGACTTCGGACAGGGCACTAACTATGGCTACACCTTC; clone_size: -; d_call: TRBD1; j_call: TRBJ1-2; v_call: TRBV11-2
cdr3_aa: CASSHGGGNYEQYF; cdr3_nt: TGTGCCAGCAGTCACGGGGGGGGTAACTACGAGCAGTACTTC; clone_size: -; d_call: TRBD2; j_call: TRBJ2-7; v_call: TRBV25-1
cdr3_aa: CASSVDFAGSEAFF; cdr3_nt: TGTGCCAGCAGCGTAGATTTTGCAGGCTCAGAAGCTTTCTTT; clone_size: -; d_call: -; j_call: TRBJ1-1; v_call: TRBV9
cdr3_aa: CASSGFPGQGATNEKLFF; cdr3_nt: TGTGCCAGCAGTGGTTTTCCGGGACAGGGGGCAACTAATGAAAAACTGTTTTTT; clone_size: -; d_call: TRBD1; j_call: TRBJ1-4; v_call: TRBV2
cdr3_aa: CASSPDRDTEAFF; cdr3_nt: TGTGCCAGCTCACCCGACAGGGACACTGAAGCTTTCTTT; clone_size: -; d_call: TRBD1; j_call: TRBJ1-1; v_call: TRBV18
cdr3_aa: CAWRTQGSSNQPQHF; cdr3_nt: TGTGCCTGGAGGACACAGGGATCCAGCAATCAGCCCCAGCATTTT; clone_size: -; d_call: -; j_call: TRBJ1-5; v_call: TRBV30
cdr3_aa: CASSVDTGTGADGYTF; cdr3_nt: TGTGCCAGCAGCGTAGATACCGGGACAGGGGCTGATGGCTACACCTTC; clone_size: few; d_call: TRBD1; j_call: TRBJ1-2; v_call: TRBV7-2
cdr3_aa: CASRRDRGPMNTEAFF; cdr3_nt: TGTGCCAGCAGACGCGACAGGGGGCCTATGAACACTGAAGCTTTCTTT; clone_size: once; d_call: TRBD1; j_call: TRBJ1-1; v_call: TRBV27
cdr3_aa: CASSQEWRGTSLYEQYF; cdr3_nt: TGTGCCAGCAGCCAAGAGTGGCGCGGAACCTCCCTCTACGAGCAGTACTTC; clone_size: -; d_call: -; j_call: TRBJ2-7; v_call: TRBV3-1/TRBV3-2
cdr3_aa: CASSRTGTGLTGELFF; cdr3_nt: TGTGCCAGCAGCCGGACCGGGACAGGGTTAACCGGGGAGCTGTTTTTT; clone_size: -; d_call: TRBD1; j_call: TRBJ2-2; v_call: TRBV7-8
cdr3_aa: CASSIQGTQETQYF; cdr3_nt: TGTGCCAGTAGTATACAGGGGACCCAAGAGACCCAGTACTTC; clone_size: once; d_call: -; j_call: TRBJ2-5; v_call: TRBV19
cdr3_aa: CATSDLTGLQPQHF; cdr3_nt: TGTGCCACCAGTGATTTAACAGGTCTACAGCCCCAGCATTTT; clone_size: -; d_call: -; j_call: TRBJ1-5; v_call: TRBV24-1